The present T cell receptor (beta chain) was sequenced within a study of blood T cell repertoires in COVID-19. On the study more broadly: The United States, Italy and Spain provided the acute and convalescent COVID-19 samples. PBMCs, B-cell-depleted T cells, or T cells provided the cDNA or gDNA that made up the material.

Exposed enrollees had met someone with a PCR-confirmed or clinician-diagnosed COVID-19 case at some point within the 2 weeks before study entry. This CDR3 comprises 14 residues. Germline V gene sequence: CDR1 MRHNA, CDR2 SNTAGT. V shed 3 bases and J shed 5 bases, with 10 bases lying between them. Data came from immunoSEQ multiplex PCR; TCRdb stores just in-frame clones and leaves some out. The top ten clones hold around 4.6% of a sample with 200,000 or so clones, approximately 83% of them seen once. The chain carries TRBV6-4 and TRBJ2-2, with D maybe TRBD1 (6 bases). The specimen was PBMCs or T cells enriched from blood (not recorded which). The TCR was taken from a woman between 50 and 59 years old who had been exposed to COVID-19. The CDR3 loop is CASSEDSWTGELFF. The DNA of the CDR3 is TGTGCCAGCAGTGAGGACAGCTGGACCGGGGAGCTGTTTTTT.